This note documents a single T cell receptor (beta chain) sequence. These data originate in a study of blood T cell repertoires in COVID-19. Per the authors' pipeline: Scientists estimated how many nucleated cells there were by amplifying reference gene primers. Generated by immunoSEQ multiplex PCR, the TCRdb table keeps only in-frame clones and is missing some. That table gives V, J and clone size, and the DNA gave D and trimming. In the table there are 100,000 or so clones, about four fifths of which are singletons. The clonotype was recovered from a woman in her sixties or seventies with acute or convalescent COVID-19. Material: peripheral blood.

The CDR3 DNA sequence: TGTGCCAGCAGCTTAGTAGAGGGGGCTAATCAGCCCCAGCATTTT. It codes for CASSLVEGANQPQHF. This chain links TRBV11-2 with TRBJ1-5, with 7 bases aligning to TRBD1. V shed 1 base, J shed 4 bases, and the junction held 4 bases outside the gene matches. The germline gives CDR1 SGHAT, CDR2 FQNNGV. This CDR3 has 15 residues. The full variable domain, its missing parts supplied by reference TRBV11-2 and TRBJ1-5, is EAGVAQSPRYKIIEKRQSVAFWCNPISGHATLYWYQQILGQGPKLLIQFQNNGVVDDSQLPKDRFSAERLKGVDSTLKIQPAKLEDSAVYLCASSLVEGANQPQHFGDGTRLSIL.